This T cell receptor (beta chain) was sequenced for a study of blood T cell repertoires in COVID-19. At the level of the study: Sources were T cells, B-cell-depleted T cells, or PBMCs; the material itself was cDNA or gDNA.

Trimming took off 4 bases at V and 1 base at J, with 14 bases between the two ends. Germline loops: CDR1 LGHDT, CDR2 YNNKEL (reference sequence). This CDR3 has 16 residues. In the original workflow: Reference gene primer amplification yielded estimated nucleated cell counts. Libraries were prepared by immunoSEQ multiplex PCR; TCRdb keeps only in-frame clonotypes and omits some of them. Clone size and the V and J calls come from that table; the DNA yielded D and trimming. This table holds roughly 200,000 clones, roughly 80% found once. The TCR sequence derives from a man between 60 and 70 years old with acute or convalescent COVID-19. Sample: peripheral blood. The chain joins TRBV3-1 (or the pseudogene TRBV3-2) to TRBJ1-3, with D perhaps TRBD1 (6 bases). The CDR3 DNA sequence: TGTGCCAGCAGCCCACATATAGGGGGTTCTGGAAACACCATATATTTT. Its protein is CASSPHIGGSGNTIYF.